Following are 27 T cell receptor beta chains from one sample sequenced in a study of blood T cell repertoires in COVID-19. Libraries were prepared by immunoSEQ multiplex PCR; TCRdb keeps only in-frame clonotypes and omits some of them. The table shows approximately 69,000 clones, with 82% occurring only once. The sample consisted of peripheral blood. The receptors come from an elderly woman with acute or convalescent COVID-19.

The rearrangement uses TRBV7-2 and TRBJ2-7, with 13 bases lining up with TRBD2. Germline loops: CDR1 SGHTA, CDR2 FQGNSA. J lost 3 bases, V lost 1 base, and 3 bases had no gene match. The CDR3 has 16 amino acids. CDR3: CASSLEGLAGNYEQYF. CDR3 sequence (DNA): TGTGCCAGCAGCTTAGAGGGACTAGCGGGAAACTACGAGCAGTACTTC.

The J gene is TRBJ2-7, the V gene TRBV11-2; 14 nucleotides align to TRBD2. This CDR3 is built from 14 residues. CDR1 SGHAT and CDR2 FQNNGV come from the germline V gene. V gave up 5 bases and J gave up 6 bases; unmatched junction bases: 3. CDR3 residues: CASSRLAGGGEQYF. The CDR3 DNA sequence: TGTGCCAGCAGCCGACTAGCGGGAGGGGGCGAGCAGTACTTC.

The CDR3 nucleotides are TGTGCCAGCAGCGTGGACATTGGCAATCAGCCCCAGCATTTT. Translation gives CASSVDIGNQPQHF. V is TRBV5-4 and J is TRBJ1-5; the D gene is possibly TRBD1 (5 bases). The germline V gene encodes CDR1 SGHNT and CDR2 YYREEE (reference sequence). The CDR3 runs to 14 residues. Trimming shortened V by 4 bases and J by 2 bases, and 10 bases separated the two germline ends.

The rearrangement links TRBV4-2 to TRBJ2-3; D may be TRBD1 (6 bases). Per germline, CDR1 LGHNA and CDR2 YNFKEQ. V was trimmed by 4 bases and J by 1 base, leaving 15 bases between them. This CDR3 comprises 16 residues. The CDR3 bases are TGTGCCAGCAGCCTTGAACAGGGAATCCGCACAGATACGCAGTATTTT. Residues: CASSLEQGIRTDTQYF.

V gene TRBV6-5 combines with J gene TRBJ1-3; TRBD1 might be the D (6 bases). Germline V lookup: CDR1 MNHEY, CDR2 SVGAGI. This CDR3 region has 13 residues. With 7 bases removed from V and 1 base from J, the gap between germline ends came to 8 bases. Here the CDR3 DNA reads TGTGCCAGCACAACAGGGTCTGGAAACACCATATATTTT. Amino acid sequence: CASTTGSGNTIYF.

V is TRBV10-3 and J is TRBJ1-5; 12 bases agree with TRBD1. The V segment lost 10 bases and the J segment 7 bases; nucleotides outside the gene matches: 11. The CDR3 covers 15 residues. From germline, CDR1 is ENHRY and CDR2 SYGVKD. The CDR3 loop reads CATWAGTGGAQPQHF. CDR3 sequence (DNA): TGTGCCACGTGGGCCGGGACAGGGGGCGCCCAGCCCCAGCATTTT.

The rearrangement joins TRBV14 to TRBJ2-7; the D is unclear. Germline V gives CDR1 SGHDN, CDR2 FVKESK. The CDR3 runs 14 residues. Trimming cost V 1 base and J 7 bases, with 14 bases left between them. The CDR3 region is CASSQGFGLAEQYF. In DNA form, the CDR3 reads TGTGCCAGCAGCCAAGGTTTTGGCCTTGCAGAGCAGTACTTC.

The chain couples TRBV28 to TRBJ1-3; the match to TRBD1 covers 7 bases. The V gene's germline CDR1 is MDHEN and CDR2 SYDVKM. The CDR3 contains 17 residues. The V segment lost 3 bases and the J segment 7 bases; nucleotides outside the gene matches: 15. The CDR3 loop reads CASSFFPPERGLNTIYF. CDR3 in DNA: TGTGCCAGCAGTTTTTTTCCGCCGGAGAGGGGGCTTAACACCATATATTTT.

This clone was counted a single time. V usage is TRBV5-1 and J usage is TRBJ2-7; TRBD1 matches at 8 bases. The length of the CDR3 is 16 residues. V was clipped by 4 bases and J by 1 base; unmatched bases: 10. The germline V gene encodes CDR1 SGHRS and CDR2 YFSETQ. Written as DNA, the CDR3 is TGCGCCAGCAGCGCCGGGACAGGCGCAATTTCCTACGAGCAGTACTTC. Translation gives CASSAGTGAISYEQYF.

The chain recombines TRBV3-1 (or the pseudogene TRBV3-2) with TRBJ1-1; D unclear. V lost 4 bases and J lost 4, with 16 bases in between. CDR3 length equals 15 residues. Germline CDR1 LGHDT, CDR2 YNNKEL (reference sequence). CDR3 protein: CASSRYTGLGTEAFF. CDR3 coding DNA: TGTGCCAGCAGCCGCTACACCGGGTTGGGCACTGAAGCTTTCTTT.

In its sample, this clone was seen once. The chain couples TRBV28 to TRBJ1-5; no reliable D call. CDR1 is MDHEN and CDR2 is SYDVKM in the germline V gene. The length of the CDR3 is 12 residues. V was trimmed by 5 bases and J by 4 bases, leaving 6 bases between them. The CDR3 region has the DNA TGTGCCAGCAGTCCCAGAAATCAGCCCCAGCATTTT. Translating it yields CASSPRNQPQHF.

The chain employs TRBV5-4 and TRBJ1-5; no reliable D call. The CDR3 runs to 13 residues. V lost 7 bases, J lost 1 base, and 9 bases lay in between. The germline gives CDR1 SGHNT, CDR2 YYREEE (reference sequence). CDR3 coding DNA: TGTGCCAGCCGATCACTGAGCAATCAGCCCCAGCATTTT. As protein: CASRSLSNQPQHF.

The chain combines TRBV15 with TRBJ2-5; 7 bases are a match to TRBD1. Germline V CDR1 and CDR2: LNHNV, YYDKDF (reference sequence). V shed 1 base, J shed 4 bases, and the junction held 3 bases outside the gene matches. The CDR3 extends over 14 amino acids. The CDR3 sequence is CATSRVGTAETQYF. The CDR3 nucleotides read TGTGCCACCAGCAGAGTTGGGACAGCAGAGACCCAGTACTTC.

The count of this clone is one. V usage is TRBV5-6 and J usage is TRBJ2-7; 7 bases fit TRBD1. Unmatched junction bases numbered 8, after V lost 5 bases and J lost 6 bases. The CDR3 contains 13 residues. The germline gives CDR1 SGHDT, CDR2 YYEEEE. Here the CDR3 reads CASRGRGRSEQYF. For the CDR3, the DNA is TGTGCCAGCAGGGGTAGGGGGCGAAGCGAGCAGTACTTC.

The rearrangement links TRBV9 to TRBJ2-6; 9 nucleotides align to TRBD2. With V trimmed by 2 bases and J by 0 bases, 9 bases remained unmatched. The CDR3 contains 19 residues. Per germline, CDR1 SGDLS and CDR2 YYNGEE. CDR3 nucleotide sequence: TGTGCCAGCAGCGTGCTAGCGGGAACCAGAATCTCTGGGGCCAACGTCCTGACTTTC. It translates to CASSVLAGTRISGANVLTF.

For the CDR3, the DNA is TGTGCCAGTAGTAAAACCGGGACAGGGCTCGAGCAGTACTTC. Protein product: CASSKTGTGLEQYF. J is TRBJ2-7 and V is TRBV19; 9 nucleotides match TRBD1. V dropped 4 bases and J dropped 6; count of bases not matched to a gene: 7. This CDR3 region has 14 residues. CDR1 LNHDA and CDR2 SQIVND come from the germline V gene (reference sequence).

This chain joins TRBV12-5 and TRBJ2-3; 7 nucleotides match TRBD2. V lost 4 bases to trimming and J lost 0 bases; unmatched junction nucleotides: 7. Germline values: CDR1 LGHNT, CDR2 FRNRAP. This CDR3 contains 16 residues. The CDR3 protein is CASGSGLGGSTDTQYF. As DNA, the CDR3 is TGTGCTAGTGGTTCAGGACTAGGCGGAAGCACAGATACGCAGTATTTT.

CDR3 region: CASSSTENTGELFF. The CDR3 region has the DNA TGTGCCAGCAGCTCCACAGAGAACACCGGGGAGCTGTTTTTT. The rearrangement links TRBV11-3 to TRBJ2-2; D gene unclear. Germline assignment: CDR1 SGHNT and CDR2 YENEEA. V lost 4 bases and J 1 base, leaving 7 bases between the germline ends. CDR3 length: 14 amino acids.

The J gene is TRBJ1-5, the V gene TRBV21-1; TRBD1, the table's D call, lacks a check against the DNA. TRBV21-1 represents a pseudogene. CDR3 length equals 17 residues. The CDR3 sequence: CASSRRRGRGGNQPQHF. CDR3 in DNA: TGTGCCAGCAGCCGACGACGCGGCAGGGGAGGCAATCAGCCCCAGCATTTT.

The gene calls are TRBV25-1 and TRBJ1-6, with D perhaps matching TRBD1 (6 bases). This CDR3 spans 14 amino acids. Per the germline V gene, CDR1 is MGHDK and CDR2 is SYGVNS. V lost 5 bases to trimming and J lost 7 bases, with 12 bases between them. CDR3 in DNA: TGTGCCAGCAGTCCACAGGGTAGAAATTCACCCCTCCACTTT. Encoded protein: CASSPQGRNSPLHF.

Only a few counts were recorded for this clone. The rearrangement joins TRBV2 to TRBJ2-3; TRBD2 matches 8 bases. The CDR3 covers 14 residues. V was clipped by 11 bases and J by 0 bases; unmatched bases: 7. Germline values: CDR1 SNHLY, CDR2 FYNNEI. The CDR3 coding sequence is TGTGCCTCTCGGGCTAGCGGGAGCACAGATACGCAGTATTTT. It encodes CASRASGSTDTQYF.

Written as DNA, the CDR3 is TGTGCCAGCAGTACCCCCCGGGACAGGGTCTATGGCTACACCTTC. As protein: CASSTPRDRVYGYTF. The chain couples TRBV6-5 to TRBJ1-2, with TRBD1 matching over 9 bases. The junction had 8 bases not matched to a gene; V was cut back by 5 bases and J by 4 bases. CDR3 length: 15 residues. Per germline, CDR1 MNHEY and CDR2 SVGAGI.

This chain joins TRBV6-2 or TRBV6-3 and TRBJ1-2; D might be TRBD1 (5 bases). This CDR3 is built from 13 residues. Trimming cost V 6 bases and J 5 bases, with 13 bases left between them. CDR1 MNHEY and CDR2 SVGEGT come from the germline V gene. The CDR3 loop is CASSTSDSYGYTF. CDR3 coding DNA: TGTGCCAGCAGCACATCAGACAGTTATGGCTACACCTTC.

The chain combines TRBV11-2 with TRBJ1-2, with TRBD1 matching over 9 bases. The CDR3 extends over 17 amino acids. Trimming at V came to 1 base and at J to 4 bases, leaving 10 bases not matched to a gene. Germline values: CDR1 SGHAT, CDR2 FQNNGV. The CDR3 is CASSLGRTGGAGYGYTF. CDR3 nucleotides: TGTGCCAGCAGCTTAGGAAGAACAGGGGGCGCGGGCTATGGCTACACCTTC. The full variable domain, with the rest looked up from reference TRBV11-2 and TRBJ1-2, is EAGVAQSPRYKIIEKRQSVAFWCNPISGHATLYWYQQILGQGPKLLIQFQNNGVVDDSQLPKDRFSAERLKGVDSTLKIQPAKLEDSAVYLCASSLGRTGGAGYGYTFGSGTRLTVV.

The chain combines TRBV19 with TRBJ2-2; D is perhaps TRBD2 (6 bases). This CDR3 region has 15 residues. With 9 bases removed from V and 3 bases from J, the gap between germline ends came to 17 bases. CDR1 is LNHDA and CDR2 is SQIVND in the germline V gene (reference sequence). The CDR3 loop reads CASTAWGVYTGELFF. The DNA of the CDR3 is TGTGCCAGCACTGCTTGGGGGGTTTACACCGGGGAGCTGTTTTTT.

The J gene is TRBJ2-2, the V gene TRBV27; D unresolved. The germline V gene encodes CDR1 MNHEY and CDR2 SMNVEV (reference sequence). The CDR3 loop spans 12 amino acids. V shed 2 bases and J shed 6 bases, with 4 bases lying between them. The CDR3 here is CASSLGPGELFF. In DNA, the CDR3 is TGTGCCAGCAGTTTAGGGCCCGGGGAGCTGTTTTTT.

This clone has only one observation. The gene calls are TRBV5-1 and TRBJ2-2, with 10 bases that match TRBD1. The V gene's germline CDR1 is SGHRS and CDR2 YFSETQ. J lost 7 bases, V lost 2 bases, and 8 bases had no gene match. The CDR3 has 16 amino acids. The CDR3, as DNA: TGCGCCAGCAGCTTTGGAGACAGGGGGCTCGTCGGGGAGCTGTTTTTT. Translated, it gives CASSFGDRGLVGELFF.